The 26 T cell receptor beta chains below all came from one sample that was sequenced in a study of graft-versus-host responses after intestinal transplantation. Sequenced by immunoSEQ multiplex PCR; TCRdb stores in-frame clones only, minus some. The data hold around 13,000 clones, with about four fifths observed a single time. Sequenced material: PBMCs, taken around 120 days after transplant. The receptor source for this set is a human patient who received an intestinal transplant, so some T cells may come from the graft donor.

The chain is built from TRBV7-3 and TRBJ2-1, with 12 bases that match TRBD1. This CDR3 is 15 amino acids long. V shed 9 bases, J shed 7 bases, and the junction held 10 bases outside the gene matches. Germline CDR1 is SGHTA and CDR2 is FQGTGA. The CDR3 reads CASAPGQGAKNEQFF. The CDR3 coding sequence is TGTGCCAGTGCCCCGGGACAGGGGGCAAAGAATGAGCAGTTCTTC.

This clone appeared a few times. J is TRBJ1-1 and V is TRBV7-3, with D possibly matching TRBD1 (5 bases). This CDR3 spans 13 amino acids. Trimming stripped 6 bases from V and 1 base from J, with 9 bases between. CDR1 SGHTA and CDR2 FQGTGA come from the germline V gene. The CDR3 nucleotides read TGTGCCAGCAGACCAACAGGGAACACTGAAGCTTTCTTT. As protein: CASRPTGNTEAFF.

The chain uses TRBV6-1 and TRBJ2-7; D not resolved. Trimming cost V 5 bases and J 6 bases, with 11 bases left between them. The CDR3 is 12 amino acids. Germline V CDR1 and CDR2: MNHNS, SASEGT. The DNA for the CDR3 is TGTGCCAGCAGTTGGGCGGACGGCGAGCAGTACTTC. Translation gives CASSWADGEQYF.

This chain connects TRBV7-9 to TRBJ2-7, with a weak D call TRBD1 (5 bases). The CDR3 totals 14 residues. CDR1 and CDR2 from the germline V gene are SEHNR and FQNEAQ (reference sequence). V was cut by 5 bases and J by 3 bases, with 14 bases left in between. The CDR3 loop is CASSALTERYEQYF. The CDR3 DNA reads TGTGCCAGCAGCGCCCTGACAGAACGCTACGAGCAGTACTTC.

V usage is TRBV7-9 and J usage is TRBJ2-7, with TRBD1 matching over 8 bases. J was trimmed by 6 bases and V by 2 bases; bases with no gene match: 3. CDR1 and CDR2 from the germline V gene are SEHNR and FQNEAQ (reference sequence). CDR3 size: 13 residues. The CDR3 loop is CASSLSDRGEQYF. The CDR3 DNA is TGTGCCAGCAGCTTAAGTGACAGGGGCGAGCAGTACTTC.

This chain connects TRBV5-4 to TRBJ2-1; 8 bases match TRBD1. V was clipped by 3 bases and J by 3 bases; unmatched bases: 5. Germline loops: CDR1 SGHNT, CDR2 YYREEE (reference sequence). This CDR3 spans 15 amino acids. The CDR3 region has the DNA TGTGCCAGCAGCTGGGGACAGGAAAGCTACAATGAGCAGTTCTTC. It yields the protein CASSWGQESYNEQFF.

This clone has a single count. The chain links TRBV19 to TRBJ1-4, with D possibly matching TRBD1 (6 bases). From germline, CDR1 is LNHDA and CDR2 SQIVND (reference sequence). The CDR3 has 15 residues. Trimming pared 6 bases from V and 8 bases from J, leaving 19 bases between. This CDR3 reads CASSTPWTVYEKLFF. The CDR3 DNA reads as TGTGCCAGTAGCACTCCATGGACAGTTTACGAAAAACTGTTTTTT.

This clone counts as medium-sized. The chain employs TRBV6-4 and TRBJ2-3, with D possibly TRBD1 on 5 matching bases. Trimming stripped 0 bases from V and 4 bases from J, with 11 bases between. This CDR3 comprises 15 residues. Germline CDR1 MRHNA, CDR2 SNTAGT. The CDR3 protein is CASSDSVLGADTQYF. The CDR3 coding sequence is TGTGCCAGCAGTGACTCGGTGCTAGGGGCAGATACGCAGTATTTT.

The DNA of the CDR3 is TGTGCCAGCAGCGACAGGGAATATGAAAAACTGTTTTTT. As protein: CASSDREYEKLFF. The chain is built from TRBV6-1 and TRBJ1-4; 7 bases fit TRBD1. CDR3 length equals 13 residues. V was pared by 6 bases and J by 6 bases, with 4 bases of the junction left unmatched. Germline V lookup: CDR1 MNHNS, CDR2 SASEGT.

V is TRBV10-3 and J is TRBJ2-7; TRBD2 agrees at 10 bases. Germline V lookup: CDR1 ENHRY, CDR2 SYGVKD. CDR3 length: 14 amino acids. J lost 3 bases, V lost 4 bases, and 3 bases had no gene match. In nucleotides, the CDR3 is TGTGCCATCAGTGTCTCTAGCGGGAGCTACGAGCAGTACTTC. Its translation: CAISVSSGSYEQYF.

The chain couples TRBV6-1 to TRBJ2-3, with TRBD2 matching 8 bases. V was clipped by 4 bases and J by 4 bases; unmatched bases: 4. CDR1 and CDR2 (germline): MNHNS, SASEGT. The CDR3 covers 14 residues. CDR3 sequence (DNA): TGTGCCAGCAGTGCGGGGGGGCCGGCAGATACGCAGTATTTT. This gives the protein CASSAGGPADTQYF.

The sample holds a few counts of this clone. The rearrangement uses TRBV12-5 and TRBJ2-7; D gene unclear. Trimming removed 0 bases from V and 2 bases from J, with 2 bases in between. CDR3 length equals 12 residues. The germline gives CDR1 LGHNT, CDR2 FRNRAP. As DNA, the CDR3 is TGTGCTAGTGGTTTGGTAACCTACGAGCAGTACTTC. Translating it yields CASGLVTYEQYF.

The J gene is TRBJ2-2, the V gene TRBV7-3; D gene unclear. Germline CDR1 and CDR2: SGHTA and FQGTGA. The CDR3 is 13 amino acids. The V end was cut by 4 bases, the J end by 6 bases, with 9 bases between. DNA of the CDR3: TGTGCCAGCAGCTCCCAACTTCCCGGGGAGCTGTTTTTT. Protein product: CASSSQLPGELFF.

This clone was seen more than once but under ten times. V and J are TRBV6-5 and TRBJ2-6; 8 positions agree with TRBD2. This CDR3 region has 16 residues. The germline V gene encodes CDR1 MNHEY and CDR2 SVGAGI. V was pared by 4 bases and J by 1 base, with 3 bases of the junction left unmatched. The CDR3 here is CASSLAGSSGANVLTF. As DNA, the CDR3 is TGTGCCAGCAGTTTAGCGGGAAGTTCTGGGGCCAACGTCCTGACTTTC.

This clone was seen a few times. The CDR3 DNA reads as TGTGCCAGCAGTGAATATGGAGAGCAGTACTTC. Its translation is CASSEYGEQYF. J is TRBJ2-7 and V is TRBV2; D is unclear. Germline CDR1 reads SNHLY; CDR2 reads FYNNEI. The CDR3 has 11 amino acids. V lost 2 bases, J lost 7 bases, and 6 bases lay in between.

This clone has a handful of counts. CDR3 loop: CAIAGLATYEQYF. The CDR3 DNA follows: TGTGCCATCGCGGGACTAGCGACCTACGAGCAGTACTTC. This chain uses TRBV10-3 with TRBJ2-7, with 10 bases fitting TRBD2. The CDR3 runs to 13 residues. Germline CDR1 is ENHRY and CDR2 is SYGVKD. Germline trimming cut 8 bases from V and 2 bases from J; bases unmatched to any gene: 3.

The V call is TRBV7-3, the J call TRBJ2-1; 11 positions match TRBD2. V was clipped by 5 bases and J by 4 bases; unmatched bases: 7. Per germline, CDR1 SGHTA and CDR2 FQGTGA. This CDR3 has 16 residues. This chain's CDR3 is CASSDISGRDYNEQFF. CDR3 coding DNA: TGTGCCAGCAGCGACATTAGCGGGAGGGATTACAATGAGCAGTTCTTC.

This clone was seen once. The rearrangement uses TRBV4-1 and TRBJ2-1, with 12 bases fitting TRBD2. Per the germline V gene, CDR1 is MGHRA and CDR2 is YSYEKL. This CDR3 contains 17 residues. J gave up 6 bases and V 4 bases, and 10 bases lay outside the gene matches. This CDR3 reads CASSLLAGGPLSNEQFF. The CDR3 DNA reads as TGCGCCAGCAGCCTTCTAGCGGGAGGGCCGTTGAGCAATGAGCAGTTCTTC.

The V call is TRBV29-1, the J call TRBJ2-1; 14 bases are shared with TRBD2. Germline assignment: CDR1 SQVTM and CDR2 ANQGSEA. The CDR3 loop spans 17 amino acids. The junction had 9 bases not matched to a gene; V was cut back by 6 bases and J by 2 bases. The CDR3 loop reads CSVPGLAGVSAYNEQFF. CDR3 bases: TGCAGCGTACCGGGACTAGCGGGAGTTAGCGCCTACAATGAGCAGTTCTTC.

Here the CDR3 reads CATSRGDTEAFF. The CDR3 coding sequence is TGTGCCACCTCCCGAGGGGACACTGAAGCTTTCTTT. The chain joins TRBV7-9 to TRBJ1-1; possibly TRBD1 for D (5 bases). The CDR3 is 12 residues long. Per the germline V gene, CDR1 is SEHNR and CDR2 is FQNEAQ (reference sequence). V was shortened by 10 bases and J by 3 bases, with 12 bases between the two germline ends.

V and J are TRBV5-5 and TRBJ1-2; TRBD1 might be the D (5 bases). This CDR3 contains 14 residues. Trimming stripped 0 bases from V and 3 bases from J, with 9 bases between. Germline V lookup: CDR1 SGHKS, CDR2 YYEKEE (reference sequence). DNA of the CDR3: TGTGCCAGCAGCTTGGAGACAGTGTACTATGGCTACACCTTC. Its translation: CASSLETVYYGYTF.

The genes are TRBV6-5 and TRBJ1-1; maybe TRBD1 (5 bases). Germline assignment: CDR1 MNHEY and CDR2 SVGAGI. Trimming stripped 4 bases from V and 5 bases from J, with 17 bases between. The CDR3 length is 15 residues. CDR3 residues: CASSSTGTGGTEAFF. As DNA, the CDR3 is TGTGCCAGCAGTTCCACCGGGACGGGGGGGACTGAAGCTTTCTTT.

This clone is a singleton in its sample. This chain links TRBV29-1 with TRBJ2-7, with TRBD1 matching 9 bases. This CDR3 contains 14 residues. V shed 4 bases and J 1 base; nucleotides not matched to a gene: 5. Per the germline V gene, CDR1 is SQVTM and CDR2 is ANQGSEA. CDR3 sequence reads: CSVVGTGPSYEQYF. The CDR3 DNA reads TGCAGCGTTGTAGGGACAGGGCCGTCCTACGAGCAGTACTTC.

The rearrangement uses TRBV5-1 and TRBJ1-1; 10 bases agree with TRBD1. V shed 3 bases, J shed 10 bases, and the junction held 9 bases outside the gene matches. Germline CDR1 SGHRS, CDR2 YFSETQ. The CDR3 consists of 14 residues. CDR3 region: CASSSDRGSRVAFF. The CDR3 DNA reads TGCGCCAGCAGCTCGGACAGGGGGTCACGTGTAGCTTTCTTT.

The J gene is TRBJ1-1, the V gene TRBV5-1; D is possibly TRBD1 (5 bases). V was trimmed by 0 bases and J by 8 bases, leaving 14 bases between them. The length of the CDR3 is 14 residues. Germline V CDR1 and CDR2: SGHRS, YFSETQ. CDR3 bases: TGCGCCAGCAGCTTGGGGTGGGGCTGGGAGGAAGCTTTCTTT. Encoded protein: CASSLGWGWEEAFF. Full variable domain (rest looked up from reference TRBV5-1 and TRBJ1-1): KAGVTQTPRYLIKTRGQQVTLSCSPISGHRSVSWYQQTPGQGLQFLFEYFSETQRNKGNFPGRFSGRQFSNSRSEMNVSTLELGDSALYLCASSLGWGWEEAFFGQGTRLTVV.

The chain uses TRBV5-1 and TRBJ1-4, with D maybe TRBD1 (5 bases). The V and J ends lost 0 bases and 8 bases respectively, with 14 bases between them. Germline V gene data show CDR1 as SGHRS and CDR2 as YFSETQ. This CDR3 is 15 amino acids long. CDR3 residues: CASSLEGVSMEKLFF. CDR3 in DNA: TGCGCCAGCAGCTTGGAAGGGGTGTCGATGGAAAAACTGTTTTTT.